The 32 T cell receptor beta chains below were found in one sample sequenced in a study of regulatory T cells in long-lasting Graves disease. Assembly of TCR beta libraries relied on iRepertoire HTBI primers together with Arm-PCR of CDR3 regions. Each CDR3 protein is one row after TCRdb ran MiXCR on the multiplex PCR reads. Among some 220,000 distinct CDR3 sequences listed, roughly 19% were seen once. Time point described: newly diagnosed GD, antithyroid drugs for less than 3 months. PBMC-derived RNA was used for the TCR library. A further study also used this sample, focusing on T cells in Graves' hyperthyroidism and ophthalmopathy.

Here the sequenced sample was peripheral blood mononuclear cells (PBMCs), taken at new diagnosis, from a patient treated with antithyroid drugs. These receptors all stem from a woman in her thirties with Graves disease.

This clonotype showed up many times. V gene TRBV2 combines with J gene TRBJ1-1; D ambiguous. The V and J ends lost 6 bases and 2 bases respectively, with 13 bases between them. The CDR3 extends over 14 amino acids. Germline V gene data show CDR1 as SNHLY and CDR2 as FYNNEI. Here the CDR3 DNA reads TGTGCCAGCAGGCTCGGACGGACCAACACTGAAGCTTTCTTT. As protein: CASRLGRTNTEAFF.

This clonotype was seen many times. The chain uses TRBV25-1 and TRBJ1-5, with 7 bases fitting TRBD1. Germline CDR1 is MGHDK and CDR2 is SYGVNS. J was trimmed by 5 bases and V by 5 bases; bases with no gene match: 6. This CDR3 contains 14 residues. In DNA form, the CDR3 reads TGTGCCAGCAGTCTGGGACAGACCCATCAGCCCCAGCATTTT. Protein product: CASSLGQTHQPQHF.

The sample holds many counts of this clonotype. At one end the junction does not follow the germline gene, possibly because of a read error. The J gene is TRBJ2-1, the V gene TRBV5-1; D gene unclear. CDR1 and CDR2 (germline): SGHRS, YFSETQ. The CDR3 has 15 amino acids. CDR3 in DNA: TGTGCCAGCAGCTTAGGGTTAAGCTCCTACAATGAGCAGTTCTTC. Translating gives CASSLGLSSYNEQFF.

The sample holds many counts of this clonotype. V is TRBV28 and J is TRBJ2-1; a weak D match, TRBD2 (6 bases). V was pared by 6 bases and J by 8 bases, with 26 bases between. The germline V gene has CDR1 MDHEN and CDR2 SYDVKM. CDR3 length: 17 amino acids. CDR3 sequence reads: CASSPLAAGSRSDEQFF. CDR3 DNA: TGTGCCAGCAGCCCGTTAGCAGCGGGTTCCCGCAGCGATGAGCAGTTCTTC.

For this clonotype: One end of the junction does not line up with germline, which may come from a read error. This chain connects TRBV27 to TRBJ1-5; D remains ambiguous. Germline-derived CDR1 and CDR2 are MNHEY and SMNVEV (reference sequence). CDR3 size: 13 residues. CDR3 protein: CASRGRSSQPQHF. The CDR3 region has the DNA TGTGCCAGCAGGGGAAGGAGCAGTCAGCCCCAGCATTTT.

This clonotype appeared many times. One end of the junction does not line up with germline, which may come from a read error. The genes are TRBV6-1 and TRBJ2-2, with 14 positions matching TRBD2. Germline CDR1 reads MNHNS; CDR2 reads SASEGT. This CDR3 comprises 17 residues. The DNA of the CDR3 is TGCGCCAGCAGTGACCCGGGACTAGCGGGAGACACCGGGGAGCTGTTTTTT. Protein: CASSDPGLAGDTGELFF.

This clonotype was seen at least ten times. V gene TRBV11-3 combines with J gene TRBJ1-2; tentative D call: TRBD1 (5 bases). Trimming shortened V by 1 base and J by 7 bases, and 16 bases separated the two germline ends. Germline loops: CDR1 SGHNT, CDR2 YENEEA. This CDR3 has 15 amino acids. The DNA of the CDR3 is TGTGCCAGCAGCTTAGTGGTCAGGGAGCGTTTTGGCTACACCTTC. It translates to CASSLVVRERFGYTF.

This clonotype was detected a few times. This may be a read error, as it is one base from a much larger clone. This chain uses TRBV28 with TRBJ2-5; 8 nucleotides line up with TRBD1. CDR3 length: 16 residues. Germline V CDR1 and CDR2: MDHEN, SYDVKM. CDR3 in amino acids: CASRLTRGRGRETQHF. Written as DNA, the CDR3 is TGTGCCAGCAGACTAACGCGGGGCAGGGGGCGCGAGACCCAGCACTTC.

This clonotype was found many times. The chain combines TRBV18 with TRBJ1-1, with D possibly matching TRBD1 (5 bases). The CDR3 contains 15 residues. Germline CDR1 KGHSH, CDR2 LQKENI. V lost 1 base to trimming and J lost 1 base, with 10 bases between them. For the CDR3, the DNA is TGTGCCAGCTCACCACTCTCAAGGGGGAACACTGAAGCTTTCTTT. Translated, it gives CASSPLSRGNTEAFF.

This clonotype was observed at least ten times. This chain links TRBV28 with TRBJ2-2; perhaps TRBD2 as D (6 bases). Looked up from germline, CDR1 is MDHEN and CDR2 is SYDVKM. The CDR3 has 17 amino acids. The V end lost 5 bases, the J end lost 4 bases, and 20 bases lay between the germline ends. CDR3 residues: CASSHRKATGVTGELFF. CDR3 DNA sequence: TGTGCCAGCAGTCACCGAAAAGCGACGGGGGTCACCGGGGAGCTGTTTTTT.

This clonotype was observed a handful of times. The V gene is TRBV7-9, the J gene TRBJ1-5; TRBD1 is a possible D gene (6 bases). Trimming shortened V by 4 bases and J by 10 bases, and 20 bases separated the two germline ends. CDR3 length: 15 amino acids. Germline V gene data show CDR1 as SEHNR and CDR2 as FQNEAQ (reference sequence). The CDR3 DNA sequence: TGTGCCAGCAGCTCCTCCGGACAGATCTTTAGCCCCCAGCATTTT. Translation gives CASSSSGQIFSPQHF.

This clonotype was picked up a small number of times. This chain joins TRBV5-6 and TRBJ2-3; D gene unclear. The CDR3 extends over 13 amino acids. From germline, CDR1 is SGHDT and CDR2 YYEEEE. The germline V and J ends were trimmed by 0 bases and 6 bases, with 8 bases remaining between them. The CDR3 nucleotides are TGTGCCAGCAGCTTGGGTCAGTTTGATACGCAGTATTTT. Amino acid sequence: CASSLGQFDTQYF.

This clonotype was found a few times. V gene TRBV20-1 combines with J gene TRBJ2-7; possibly TRBD2 for D (7 bases). Trimming removed 1 base at V and 3 bases at J, with 13 bases between. The germline gives CDR1 DFQATT, CDR2 SNEGSKA (reference sequence). This CDR3 is 14 amino acids long. The DNA for the CDR3 is TGCAGTGCTAGAGTACCGGGGGGCTACTACGAGCAGTACTTC. Translated: CSARVPGGYYEQYF.

V usage is TRBV28 and J usage is TRBJ2-7; the match to TRBD2 covers 13 bases. The germline gives CDR1 MDHEN, CDR2 SYDVKM. The V gene end was trimmed by 5 bases and the J gene end by 5 bases; junction bases not matched to a gene: 9. This CDR3 has 16 residues. Here the CDR3 DNA reads TGTGCCAGCAGTATTCGGACTAGCGGGAGCAGGAACGAGCAGTACTTC. It translates to CASSIRTSGSRNEQYF. Drawing the rest from reference TRBV28 and TRBJ2-7, the complete variable domain is DVKVTQSSRYLVKRTGEKVFLECVQDMDHENMFWYRQDPGLGLRLIYFSYDVKMKEKGDIPEGYSVSREKKERFSLILESASTNQTSMYLCASSIRTSGSRNEQYFGPGTRLTVT.

This clonotype was found many times. The chain joins TRBV28 to TRBJ1-4; tentatively, D is TRBD1 (6 bases). Germline V gene lookup returns CDR1 MDHEN and CDR2 SYDVKM. V lost 3 bases to trimming and J lost 6 bases, with 11 bases between them. The CDR3 sequence is 14 residues long. The CDR3 DNA is TGTGCCAGCAGTTTTGCAGGGGTGTATGAAAAACTGTTTTTT. As protein: CASSFAGVYEKLFF.

This clonotype was counted many times. The chain combines TRBV29-1 with TRBJ1-2, with D tentatively TRBD1 (5 bases). The CDR3 length is 12 residues. V gave up 6 bases and J gave up 8 bases, with 16 bases separating them. The germline CDR1 and CDR2 sequences are SQVTM and ANQGSEA. In DNA, the CDR3 is TGCAGCGTGACGGGGGGGGACGGGGGCTACACCTTC. Residues: CSVTGGDGGYTF.

This chain links TRBV28 with TRBJ2-1, with 11 bases fitting TRBD2. Germline lookup yields CDR1 MDHEN and CDR2 SYDVKM. The CDR3 length is 17 residues. The J segment lost 2 bases and the V segment lost 6 bases, leaving 9 bases of the junction unmatched. CDR3 DNA sequence: TGTGCCAGCAGCTTGATTAGCGGGAGGGCCACCTACAATGAGCAGTTCTTC. Translation gives CASSLISGRATYNEQFF. Supplemented by reference TRBV28 and TRBJ2-1, the full variable domain reads DVKVTQSSRYLVKRTGEKVFLECVQDMDHENMFWYRQDPGLGLRLIYFSYDVKMKEKGDIPEGYSVSREKKERFSLILESASTNQTSMYLCASSLISGRATYNEQFFGPGTRLTVL.

About this clonotype: Given a much more abundant clone one base away, this may be a read error. This chain uses TRBV9 with TRBJ1-1; D gene ambiguous. Germline CDR1 SGDLS, CDR2 YYNGEE. The CDR3 totals 17 residues. Deletions cut 4 bases from V and 3 bases from J, with 22 bases between. In DNA form, the CDR3 reads TGTGCCAGCAGCCTTAGGCGTGACGACCTACAAGACACTGAAGCTTTCTTT. Translated: CASSLRRDDLQDTEAFF.

This clonotype was seen more than once but under ten times. The chain uses TRBV6-1 and TRBJ1-2; TRBD1 is a possible D gene (5 bases). Per germline, CDR1 MNHNS and CDR2 SASEGT. There are 12 residues in the CDR3. Trimming cost V 7 bases and J 8 bases, with 14 bases left between them. In DNA, the CDR3 is TGTGCCAGCATTCTAGGGGTCGCAGGCTACACCTTC. This gives the protein CASILGVAGYTF.

This clonotype was observed at least ten times. The CDR3 region is CASSISEGTTSAQYF. CDR3 in DNA: TGTGCCAGTAGTATCTCGGAGGGGACTACCTCTGCGCAGTATTTT. This chain joins TRBV19 and TRBJ2-3; 7 nucleotides match TRBD2. Germline CDR1 is LNHDA and CDR2 is SQIVND (reference sequence). The CDR3 length is 15 residues. J was trimmed by 10 bases and V by 3 bases; bases with no gene match: 13. Drawing the rest from reference TRBV19 and TRBJ2-3, the complete variable domain is DGGITQSPKYLFRKEGQNVTLSCEQNLNHDAMYWYRQDPGQGLRLIYYSQIVNDFQKGDIAEGYSVSREKKESFPLTVTSAQKNPTAFYLCASSISEGTTSAQYFGPGTRLTVL.

The genes are TRBV5-4 and TRBJ2-3; D is uncertain. Germline CDR1 and CDR2: SGHNT and YYREEE (reference sequence). CDR3 length: 15 residues. The V and J ends lost 5 bases and 4 bases respectively, with 17 bases between them. CDR3 loop: CASSFPRPTADTQYF. The CDR3 DNA sequence: TGTGCCAGCAGTTTCCCACGGCCGACCGCAGATACGCAGTATTTT.

The sample holds many counts of this clonotype. V usage is TRBV7-9 and J usage is TRBJ1-1; no clear D. V shed 8 bases and J shed 1 base, with 14 bases lying between them. The CDR3 runs 14 residues. CDR1 SEHNR and CDR2 FQNEAQ come from the germline V gene (reference sequence). The CDR3: CASAKVGKNTEAFF. The CDR3 DNA reads as TGTGCCAGCGCCAAAGTGGGGAAGAACACTGAAGCTTTCTTT.

The sample holds a few counts of this clonotype. This rearrangement joins TRBV4-1 to TRBJ2-7, with D possibly matching TRBD1 (6 bases). CDR1 and CDR2 (germline): MGHRA, YSYEKL. This CDR3 contains 14 residues. V lost 3 bases and J lost 1, with 10 bases in between. Here the CDR3 DNA reads TGCGCCAGCAGCCACCCCGGACAGTCCTACGAGCAGTACTTC. Translating gives CASSHPGQSYEQYF.

This clonotype was counted ten times or more. The chain joins TRBV19 to TRBJ1-1, with no clear D. The V and J ends lost 3 bases and 6 bases respectively, with 11 bases between them. In germline, CDR1 is LNHDA, CDR2 SQIVND (reference sequence). The CDR3 is 13 amino acids. CDR3 in DNA: TGTGCCAGTAGTATGTTCTACAGTGCTGAAGCTTTCTTT. Amino acids: CASSMFYSAEAFF.

This clonotype occurred many times. The rearrangement links TRBV20-1 to TRBJ2-1, with D tentatively TRBD1 (5 bases). With 0 bases removed from V and 8 bases from J, the gap between germline ends came to 17 bases. The CDR3 runs 15 residues. Germline V gene lookup returns CDR1 DFQATT and CDR2 SNEGSKA (reference sequence). In DNA, the CDR3 is TGCAGTGCTAGAGATGTTGGCAGGGCCCACGATGAGCAGTTCTTC. It is translated as CSARDVGRAHDEQFF.

This clonotype was found many times. The genes are TRBV18 and TRBJ1-4; D call uncertain. Per germline, CDR1 KGHSH and CDR2 LQKENI. This CDR3 region has 16 residues. V was cut by 3 bases and J by 2 bases, with 13 bases left in between. CDR3 region: CASSPRMALTNEKLFF. The CDR3 DNA is TGTGCCAGCTCACCCCGTATGGCGCTGACTAATGAAAAACTGTTTTTT.

This clonotype was counted ten times or more. The chain couples TRBV28 to TRBJ1-5; no clear D. This CDR3 comprises 15 residues. With 1 base removed from V and 1 base from J, the gap between germline ends came to 8 bases. The germline V gene encodes CDR1 MDHEN and CDR2 SYDVKM. CDR3 sequence (DNA): TGTGCCAGCAGTTTATTCGGACGGAGCAATCAGCCCCAGCATTTT. Translating gives CASSLFGRSNQPQHF. Combining the CDR3 with reference TRBV28 and TRBJ1-5 gives the whole variable domain DVKVTQSSRYLVKRTGEKVFLECVQDMDHENMFWYRQDPGLGLRLIYFSYDVKMKEKGDIPEGYSVSREKKERFSLILESASTNQTSMYLCASSLFGRSNQPQHFGDGTRLSIL.

The chain uses TRBV4-1 and TRBJ2-3; perhaps TRBD2 as D (6 bases). Germline CDR1 and CDR2: MGHRA and YSYEKL. The V gene lost 1 base and the J gene lost 3 bases, with 11 bases spanning the gap. This CDR3 has 15 amino acids. This chain's CDR3 is CASSQVAGGTDTQYF. Written as DNA, the CDR3 is TGCGCCAGCAGCCAAGTAGCTGGGGGGACAGATACGCAGTATTTT.

This clonotype has ten or more counts. The chain uses TRBV20-1 and TRBJ1-5; the match to TRBD1 covers 9 bases. The CDR3 runs to 14 residues. CDR1 and CDR2 from the germline V gene are DFQATT and SNEGSKA (reference sequence). V was clipped by 2 bases and J by 4 bases; unmatched bases: 3. CDR3 residues: CSARTGQGNQPQHF. In DNA form, the CDR3 reads TGCAGTGCTAGAACGGGACAGGGAAATCAGCCCCAGCATTTT.

V gene TRBV10-1 combines with J gene TRBJ2-2; no clear D gene. The V gene's germline CDR1 is WNHNN and CDR2 SYGVQD (reference sequence). V lost 2 bases, J lost 0 bases, and 7 bases lay in between. The CDR3 spans 15 residues. CDR3 sequence: CASSENSANTGELFF. Written as DNA, the CDR3 is TGCGCCAGCAGTGAGAACAGCGCGAACACCGGGGAGCTGTTTTTT.

The chain uses TRBV11-2 and TRBJ2-7, with no clear D. Trimming shortened V by 3 bases and J by 6 bases, and 9 bases separated the two germline ends. The CDR3 has 12 amino acids. The germline CDR1 and CDR2 sequences are SGHAT and FQNNGV. The CDR3 sequence: CASSFRALEQYF. The CDR3, as DNA: TGTGCCAGCAGCTTTAGGGCGCTCGAGCAGTACTTC.

In its sample, this clonotype was seen many times. The chain recombines TRBV18 with TRBJ2-7, with a possible D match to TRBD2 (5 bases). The CDR3 loop spans 11 amino acids. V lost 8 bases and J 5 bases, leaving 10 bases between the germline ends. CDR1 and CDR2 from the germline V gene are KGHSH and LQKENI. The CDR3 loop reads CASSRGDEQYF. In nucleotides, the CDR3 is TGTGCCAGCAGCCGGGGAGACGAGCAGTACTTC.